This T cell receptor (beta chain) was sequenced in a study of a mutant IDH1 vaccine in newly diagnosed glioma. Sequencing was performed with immunoSEQ multiplex PCR; in TCRdb, only in-frame clones are kept and a portion is missing. The repertoire includes approximately 88,000 clones, around three quarters of them detected once, and 6% to 8% sits in the top ten. V shed 0 bases and J shed 6 bases, with 15 bases lying between them. CDR3 length: 15 amino acids. Germline CDR1 and CDR2: LNHNV and YYDKDF (reference sequence). Time point of the sample: baseline, week 1 (first vaccination visit). Treatment defined: pre-vaccination baseline after standard-of-care therapy.

This sample comprised PBMCs, obtained from a glioma patient treated with radiotherapy, temozolomide or both. The genes are TRBV15 and TRBJ2-7; no clear D. This sequence was found in a middle-aged man with glioma. The DNA of the CDR3 is TGTGCCACCAGCAGAGATCGCTCGGATCTCGGCGAGCAGTACTTC. This gives the protein CATSRDRSDLGEQYF.